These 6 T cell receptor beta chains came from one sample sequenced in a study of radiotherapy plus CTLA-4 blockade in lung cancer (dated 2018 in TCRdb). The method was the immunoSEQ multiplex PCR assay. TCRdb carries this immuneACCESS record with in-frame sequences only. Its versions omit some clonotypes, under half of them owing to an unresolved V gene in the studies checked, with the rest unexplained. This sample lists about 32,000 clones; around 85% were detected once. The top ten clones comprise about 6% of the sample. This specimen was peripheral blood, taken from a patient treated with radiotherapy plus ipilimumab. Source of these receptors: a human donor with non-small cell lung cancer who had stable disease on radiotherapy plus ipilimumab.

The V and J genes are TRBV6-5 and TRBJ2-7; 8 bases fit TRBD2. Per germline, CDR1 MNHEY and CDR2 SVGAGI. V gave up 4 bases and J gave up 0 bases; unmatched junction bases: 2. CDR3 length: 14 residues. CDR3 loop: CASSFLAGSYEQYF. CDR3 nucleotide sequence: TGTGCCAGCAGTTTCCTAGCGGGCTCCTACGAGCAGTACTTC.

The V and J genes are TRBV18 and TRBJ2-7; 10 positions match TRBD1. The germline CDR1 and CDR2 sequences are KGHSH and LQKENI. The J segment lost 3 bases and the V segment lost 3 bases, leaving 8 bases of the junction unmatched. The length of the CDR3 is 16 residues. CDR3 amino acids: CASSPREGQGIYEQYF. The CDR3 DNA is TGTGCCAGCTCACCCAGAGAGGGACAGGGGATCTACGAGCAGTACTTC.

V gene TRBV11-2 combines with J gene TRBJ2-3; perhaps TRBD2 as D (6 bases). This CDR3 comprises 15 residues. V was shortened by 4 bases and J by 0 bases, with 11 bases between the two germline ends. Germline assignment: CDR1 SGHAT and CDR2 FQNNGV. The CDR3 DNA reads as TGTGCCAGCAGCTCTTTTAGCGGTAGCACAGATACGCAGTATTTT. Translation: CASSSFSGSTDTQYF.

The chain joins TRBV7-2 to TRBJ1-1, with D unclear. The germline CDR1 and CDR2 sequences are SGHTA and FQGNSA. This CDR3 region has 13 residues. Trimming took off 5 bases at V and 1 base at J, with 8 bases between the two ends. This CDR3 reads CASSVRRNTEAFF. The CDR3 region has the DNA TGTGCCAGCAGCGTTCGGAGGAACACTGAAGCTTTCTTT.

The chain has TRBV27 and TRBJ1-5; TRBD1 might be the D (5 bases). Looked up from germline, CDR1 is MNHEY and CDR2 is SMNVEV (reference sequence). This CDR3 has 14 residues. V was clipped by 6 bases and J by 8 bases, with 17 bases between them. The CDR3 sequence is CASRIRGGSEPQHF. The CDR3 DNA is TGTGCCAGCAGGATTAGGGGCGGTAGTGAGCCCCAGCATTTT.

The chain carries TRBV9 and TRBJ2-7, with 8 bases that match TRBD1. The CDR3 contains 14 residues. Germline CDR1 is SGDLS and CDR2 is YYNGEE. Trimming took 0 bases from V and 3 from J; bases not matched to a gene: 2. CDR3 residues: CASSVGQGFYEQYF. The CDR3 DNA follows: TGTGCCAGCAGCGTAGGACAGGGGTTCTACGAGCAGTACTTC.